This is a list of T cell receptor beta chains from one sample in a study of T cell responses to AZD1222 COVID-19 vaccine. The assay was immunoSEQ multiplex PCR, and TCRdb's table has in-frame clones only and misses some. The sample comprises 120,000 to 150,000 clones, roughly nine tenths of which are singletons, and less than 9.5% rests with the top ten. This sample comprised peripheral blood, obtained 28 days after the second AZD1222 dose. The receptors derive from an adult who received the AZD1222 COVID-19 vaccine. Both conserved end residues are part of each CDR3. D genes are given only for firm matches. Where a row states a size, it is once, few, many or the class of an expanded clone; other rows omit it.

cdr3_aa,cdr3_nt,clone_size,d_call,v_call,j_call,cdr3_length
CASSYDGSYGYTF,TGTGCCAGCAGTTACGACGGCAGCTATGGCTACACCTTC,-,-,TRBV6-2/TRBV6-3,TRBJ1-2,13
CASSLLAGGMGSLSEQFF,TGTGCCAGCAGCTTACTAGCGGGAGGGATGGGCTCGCTGAGTGAGCAGTTCTTC,-,TRBD2,TRBV7-9,TRBJ2-1,18
CASGLSRRDGYTF,TGTGCTAGTGGTTTGTCGCGGCGTGATGGCTACACCTTC,-,-,TRBV12-5,TRBJ1-2,13
CASSMRQGNSNTEAFF,TGTGCCAGTAGTATGAGGCAGGGGAATTCGAACACTGAAGCTTTCTTT,-,-,TRBV19,TRBJ1-1,16
CASSRGSSGTNEKLFF,TGCGCCAGCAGCCGCGGAAGTTCGGGAACTAATGAAAAACTGTTTTTT,-,-,TRBV4-1,TRBJ1-4,16
CASSLVEDTIYF,TGTGCCAGCAGCTTAGTAGAGGACACCATATATTTT,-,-,TRBV7-9,TRBJ1-3,12
CASRQVNEKLFF,TGTGCCAGCCGTCAGGTTAATGAAAAACTGTTTTTT,-,-,TRBV2,TRBJ1-4,12
CASSQGWDSHQPQHF,TGCGCCAGCAGCCAAGGCTGGGACAGTCATCAGCCCCAGCATTTT,-,TRBD1,TRBV4-1,TRBJ1-5,15
CASSENREAVNEQFF,TGTGCCAGCAGCGAAAACAGGGAAGCGGTGAATGAGCAGTTCTTC,-,-,TRBV9,TRBJ2-1,15
CASSQGQLIGTGELFF,TGCGCCAGCAGCCAAGGGCAACTTATAGGCACCGGGGAGCTGTTTTTT,-,-,TRBV4-3,TRBJ2-2,16
CASSLTSGRAVSGELFF,TGTGCCAGCAGCTTAACTAGCGGGAGGGCCGTGTCCGGGGAGCTGTTTTTT,-,TRBD2,TRBV7-2,TRBJ2-2,17
CASSVSSGRLIYGYTF,TGTGCCAGTAGTGTCTCCTCCGGGCGCTTGATCTATGGCTACACCTTC,-,-,TRBV19,TRBJ1-2,16
CASSLGQGRGVNTEAFF,TGTGCCAGCAGCTTAGGGCAGGGGCGCGGGGTGAACACTGAAGCTTTCTTT,-,-,TRBV7-9,TRBJ1-1,17
CASSQVETVSNQPQHF,TGCGCCAGCAGCCAAGTAGAAACAGTAAGCAATCAGCCCCAGCATTTT,-,-,TRBV4-1,TRBJ1-5,16
CASSRRLGRETQYF,TGTGCCAGCAGCCGCCGACTTGGTCGAGAGACCCAGTACTTC,once,-,TRBV14,TRBJ2-5,14
CASSLALGEKDTQYF,TGTGCCAGCAGCTTAGCGTTGGGGGAGAAAGATACGCAGTATTTT,-,-,TRBV7-9,TRBJ2-3,15
CASSTGTGNGYTF,TGTGCCAGCAGTACCGGGACAGGGAATGGCTACACCTTC,-,TRBD1,TRBV6-5,TRBJ1-2,13
CASSLGQGGNEQFF,TGCGCCAGCAGCTTGGGCCAGGGAGGAAATGAGCAGTTCTTC,-,-,TRBV5-1,TRBJ2-1,14
CASSRPPDTIYF,TGTGCCAGCAGCCGTCCTCCAGACACCATATATTTT,once,-,TRBV11-2,TRBJ1-3,12
CASRGNAEAFF,TGTGCCAGTAGGGGGAACGCTGAAGCTTTCTTT,-,-,TRBV30,TRBJ1-1,11
CASWGGANEQFF,TGTGCCAGCTGGGGGGGAGCTAATGAGCAGTTCTTC,-,TRBD2,TRBV19,TRBJ2-1,12
CASSSIGGLGPNYGYTF,TGTGCCAGCAGTTCCATTGGGGGTCTGGGCCCTAACTATGGCTACACCTTC,once,-,TRBV7-8,TRBJ1-2,17